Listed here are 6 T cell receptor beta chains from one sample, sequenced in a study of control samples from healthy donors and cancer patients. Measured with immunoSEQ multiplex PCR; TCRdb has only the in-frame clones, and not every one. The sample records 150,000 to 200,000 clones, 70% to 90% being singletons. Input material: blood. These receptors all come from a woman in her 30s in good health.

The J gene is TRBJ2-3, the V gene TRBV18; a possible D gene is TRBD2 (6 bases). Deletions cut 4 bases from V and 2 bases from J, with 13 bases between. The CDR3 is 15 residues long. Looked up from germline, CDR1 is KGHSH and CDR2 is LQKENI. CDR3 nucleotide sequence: TGTGCCAGCTCACGGCCGGGACTCACCACAGATACGCAGTATTTT. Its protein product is CASSRPGLTTDTQYF.

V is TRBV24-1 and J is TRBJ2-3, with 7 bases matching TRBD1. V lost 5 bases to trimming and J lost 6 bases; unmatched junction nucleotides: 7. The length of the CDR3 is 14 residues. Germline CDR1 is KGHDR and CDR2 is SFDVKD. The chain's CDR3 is CATSGLTGSDTQYF. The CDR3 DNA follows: TGTGCCACCAGTGGCCTGACAGGGTCGGATACGCAGTATTTT.

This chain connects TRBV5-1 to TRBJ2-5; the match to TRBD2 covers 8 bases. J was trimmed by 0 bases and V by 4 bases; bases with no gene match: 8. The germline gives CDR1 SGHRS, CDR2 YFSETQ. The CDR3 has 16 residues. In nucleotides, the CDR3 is TGCGCCAGCAGCGTACGCGGGGGGCGGGACCAAGAGACCCAGTACTTC. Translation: CASSVRGGRDQETQYF.

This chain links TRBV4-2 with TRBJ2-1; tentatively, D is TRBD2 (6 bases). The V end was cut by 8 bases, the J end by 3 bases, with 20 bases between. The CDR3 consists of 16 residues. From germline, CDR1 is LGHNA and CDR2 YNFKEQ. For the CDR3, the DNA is TGTGCCAGCGGACCCTCGGGCCTAGCGCTCTACAATGAGCAGTTCTTC. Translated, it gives CASGPSGLALYNEQFF.

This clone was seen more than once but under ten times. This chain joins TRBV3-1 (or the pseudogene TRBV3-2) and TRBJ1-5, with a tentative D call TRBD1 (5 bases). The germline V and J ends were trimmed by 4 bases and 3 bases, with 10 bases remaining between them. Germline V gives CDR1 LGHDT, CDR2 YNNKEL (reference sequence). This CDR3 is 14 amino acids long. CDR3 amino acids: CASSLQGHNQPQHF. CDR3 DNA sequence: TGTGCCAGCAGCCTCCAGGGCCACAATCAGCCCCAGCATTTT.

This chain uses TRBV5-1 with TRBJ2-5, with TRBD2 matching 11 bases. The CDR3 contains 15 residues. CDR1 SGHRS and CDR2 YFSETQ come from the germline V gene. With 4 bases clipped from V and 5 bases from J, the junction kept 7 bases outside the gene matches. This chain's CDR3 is CASSDGLAGRETQYF. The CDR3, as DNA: TGCGCCAGCAGCGATGGACTAGCGGGCAGGGAGACCCAGTACTTC.